The entry that follows covers one TCR beta chain sequence. The target antigen is unknown. Primers included in the PCR were 60 Vbeta and 13 Jbeta primers. The protocol was immunoSEQ multiplex PCR, while the TCRdb copy is restricted to in-frame clones and leaves out a portion. The table shows about 180,000 clones, with roughly 79% occurring only once. CDR1 KGHSH and CDR2 LQKENI come from the germline V gene. The CDR3 is made up of 16 amino acids. V shed 5 bases and J 2 bases; nucleotides not matched to a gene: 6. The sample comes from a study of cytomegalovirus exposure and HLA in healthy donors. The wider study: Early released data had around 88 million unique TCRs, all coming from HLA-typed donors.

Regarding the study as a whole: Within a later analysis, the majority of CMV-associated TCR beta chains appeared HLA-restricted. Follow-up analysis seemed to connect common viral pathogens with several of the most significant clusters identified. Most subjects had HLA-A and HLA-B alleles reportedly predicted accurately by TCR beta sequences.

This clonotype was obtained from a woman aged 18-29 years in good health and CMV-seropositive. The V gene is TRBV18, the J gene TRBJ1-3; 10 bases match TRBD1. The sequenced material came from PBMCs. The chain's CDR3 is CASSGRQGATGNTIYF. CDR3 coding DNA: TGTGCCAGCTCAGGACGACAGGGGGCAACTGGAAACACCATATATTTT. Full variable domain (rest looked up from reference TRBV18 and TRBJ1-3): NAGVMQNPRHLVRRRGQEARLRCSPMKGHSHVYWYRQLPEEGLKFMVYLQKENIIDESGMPKERFSAEFPKEGPSILRIQQVVRGDSAAYFCASSGRQGATGNTIYFGEGSWLTVV.